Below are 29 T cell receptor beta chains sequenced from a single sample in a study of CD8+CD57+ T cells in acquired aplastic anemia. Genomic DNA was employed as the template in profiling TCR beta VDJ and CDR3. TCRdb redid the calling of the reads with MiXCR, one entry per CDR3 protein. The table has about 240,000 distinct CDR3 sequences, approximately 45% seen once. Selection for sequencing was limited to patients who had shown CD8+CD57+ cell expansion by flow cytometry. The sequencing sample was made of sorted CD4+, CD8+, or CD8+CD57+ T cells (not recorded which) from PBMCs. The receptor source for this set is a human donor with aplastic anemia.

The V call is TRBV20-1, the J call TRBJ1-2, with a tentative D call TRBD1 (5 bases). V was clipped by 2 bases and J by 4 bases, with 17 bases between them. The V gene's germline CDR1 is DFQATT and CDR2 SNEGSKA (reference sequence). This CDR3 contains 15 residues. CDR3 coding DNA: TGCAGTGCTAGACAGGGAGGCGAGAAGCCCTATGGCTACACCTTC. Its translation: CSARQGGEKPYGYTF.

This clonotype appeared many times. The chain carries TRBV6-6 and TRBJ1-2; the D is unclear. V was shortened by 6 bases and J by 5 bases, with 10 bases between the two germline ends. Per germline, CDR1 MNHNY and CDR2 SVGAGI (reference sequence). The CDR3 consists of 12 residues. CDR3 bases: TGTGCCAGCAGAATCCGGCCGTATGGCTACACCTTC. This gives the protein CASRIRPYGYTF.

CDR3 in DNA: TGCAGCGTTGGACTAGCGGGGAACTATGAGCAGTTCTTC. It codes for CSVGLAGNYEQFF. The rearrangement links TRBV29-1 to TRBJ2-1, with TRBD2 identical over 11 bases. The CDR3 consists of 13 residues. V trimming: 4 bases; J trimming: 8 bases; junction bases outside the gene matches: 4. Germline CDR1 reads SQVTM; CDR2 reads ANQGSEA.

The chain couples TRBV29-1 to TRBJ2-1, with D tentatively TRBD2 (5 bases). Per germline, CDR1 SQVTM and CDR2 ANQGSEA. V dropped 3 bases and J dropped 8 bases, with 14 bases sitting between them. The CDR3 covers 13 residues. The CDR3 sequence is CSVDGVSIYEQFF. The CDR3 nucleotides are TGCAGCGTTGACGGGGTATCCATTTATGAGCAGTTCTTC.

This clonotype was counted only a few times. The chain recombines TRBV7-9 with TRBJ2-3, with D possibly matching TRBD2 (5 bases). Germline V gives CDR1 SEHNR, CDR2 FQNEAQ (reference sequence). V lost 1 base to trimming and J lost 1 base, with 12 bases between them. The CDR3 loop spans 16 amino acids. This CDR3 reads CASSLVTGVGTDTQYF. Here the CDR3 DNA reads TGTGCCAGCAGCTTAGTGACCGGGGTGGGCACAGATACGCAGTATTTT.

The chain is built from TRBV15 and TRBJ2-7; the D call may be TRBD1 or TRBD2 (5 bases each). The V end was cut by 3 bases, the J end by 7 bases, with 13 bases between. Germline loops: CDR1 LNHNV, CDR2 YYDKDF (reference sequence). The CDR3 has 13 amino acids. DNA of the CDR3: TGTGCCACCAGCAGCGGGCAGGGCGGGGAGCAGTACTTC. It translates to CATSSGQGGEQYF.

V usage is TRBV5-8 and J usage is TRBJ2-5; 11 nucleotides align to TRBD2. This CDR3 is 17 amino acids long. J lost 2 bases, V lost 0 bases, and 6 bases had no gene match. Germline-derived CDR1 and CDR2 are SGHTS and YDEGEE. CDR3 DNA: TGTGCCAGCAGCTTGGTTGAACTAGCGGGAGAACAAGAGACCCAGTACTTC. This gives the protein CASSLVELAGEQETQYF.

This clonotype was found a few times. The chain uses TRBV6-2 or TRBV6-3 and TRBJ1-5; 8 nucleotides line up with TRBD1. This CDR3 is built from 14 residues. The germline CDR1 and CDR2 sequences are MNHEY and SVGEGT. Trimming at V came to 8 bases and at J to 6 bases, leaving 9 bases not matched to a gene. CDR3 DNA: TGTGCCAGCGTATTGACAGGGGAGGTTCAGCCCCAGCATTTT. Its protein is CASVLTGEVQPQHF.

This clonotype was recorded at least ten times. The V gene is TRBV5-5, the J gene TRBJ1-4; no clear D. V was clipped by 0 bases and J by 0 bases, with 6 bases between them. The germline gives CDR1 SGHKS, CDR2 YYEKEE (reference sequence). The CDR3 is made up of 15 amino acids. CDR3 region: CASSLDPATNEKLFF. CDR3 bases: TGTGCCAGCAGCTTGGATCCTGCAACTAATGAAAAACTGTTTTTT. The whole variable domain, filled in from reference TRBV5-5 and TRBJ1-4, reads DAGVTQSPTHLIKTRGQQVTLRCSPISGHKSVSWYQQVLGQGPQFIFQYYEKEERGRGNFPDRFSARQFPNYSSELNVNALLLGDSALYLCASSLDPATNEKLFFGSGTQLSVL.

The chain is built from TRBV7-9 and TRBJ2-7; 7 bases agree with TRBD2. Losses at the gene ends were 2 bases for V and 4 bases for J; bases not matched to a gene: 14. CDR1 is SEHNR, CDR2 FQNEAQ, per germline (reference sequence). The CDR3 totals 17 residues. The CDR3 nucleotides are TGTGCCAGCAGCTTACTCGGGGAGGGAACAAAGGCATACGAGCAGTACTTC. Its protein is CASSLLGEGTKAYEQYF.

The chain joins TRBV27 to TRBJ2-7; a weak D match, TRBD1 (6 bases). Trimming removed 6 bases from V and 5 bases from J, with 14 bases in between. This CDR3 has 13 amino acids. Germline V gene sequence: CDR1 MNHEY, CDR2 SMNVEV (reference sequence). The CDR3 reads CASSDVQGHEQYF. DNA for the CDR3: TGTGCCAGCAGCGACGTACAGGGCCACGAGCAGTACTTC.

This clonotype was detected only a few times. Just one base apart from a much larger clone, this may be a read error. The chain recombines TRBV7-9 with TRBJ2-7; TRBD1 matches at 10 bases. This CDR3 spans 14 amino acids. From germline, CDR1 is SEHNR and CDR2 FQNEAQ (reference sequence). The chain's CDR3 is CASSHPGQGYEQHF. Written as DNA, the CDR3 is TGCGCCAGCAGCCATCCGGGACAGGGGTACGAGCAGCACTTC. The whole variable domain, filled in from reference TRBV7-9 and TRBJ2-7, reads DTGVSQNPRHKITKRGQNVTFRCDPISEHNRLYWYRQTLGQGPEFLTYFQNEAQLEKSRLLSDRFSAERPKGSFSTLEIQRTEQGDSAMYLCASSHPGQGYEQHFGPGTRLTVT.

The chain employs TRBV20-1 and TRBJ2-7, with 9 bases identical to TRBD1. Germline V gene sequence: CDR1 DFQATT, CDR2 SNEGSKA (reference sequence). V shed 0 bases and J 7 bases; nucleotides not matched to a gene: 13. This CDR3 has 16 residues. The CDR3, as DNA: TGCAGTGCTAGAGATCCGGGGGACAGGGCGGATTGGGAGCAGTACTTC. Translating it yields CSARDPGDRADWEQYF.

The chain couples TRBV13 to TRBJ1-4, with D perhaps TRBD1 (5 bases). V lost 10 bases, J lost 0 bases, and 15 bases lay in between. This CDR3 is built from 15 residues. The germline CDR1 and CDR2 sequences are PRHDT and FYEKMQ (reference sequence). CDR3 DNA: TGTGCCACCCGGAGCGGGGGAGCAACTAATGAAAAACTGTTTTTT. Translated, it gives CATRSGGATNEKLFF.

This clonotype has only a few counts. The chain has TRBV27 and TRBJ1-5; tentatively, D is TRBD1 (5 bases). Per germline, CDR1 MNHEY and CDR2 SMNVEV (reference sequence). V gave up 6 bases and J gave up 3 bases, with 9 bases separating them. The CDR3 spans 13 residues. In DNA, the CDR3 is TGTGCCAGCAGCACAGGTACCAATCAGCCCCAGCATTTT. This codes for CASSTGTNQPQHF.

This chain's CDR3 is CSARAGLSSQETQYF. DNA of the CDR3: TGCAGTGCTAGGGCGGGACTTTCAAGCCAAGAGACCCAGTACTTC. V is TRBV20-1 and J is TRBJ2-5; TRBD2 is a possible D gene (6 bases). The germline V gene encodes CDR1 DFQATT and CDR2 SNEGSKA (reference sequence). Between the trimmed V and J ends, which lost 3 bases and 1 base, there was a span of 15 bases. The CDR3 has 15 residues.

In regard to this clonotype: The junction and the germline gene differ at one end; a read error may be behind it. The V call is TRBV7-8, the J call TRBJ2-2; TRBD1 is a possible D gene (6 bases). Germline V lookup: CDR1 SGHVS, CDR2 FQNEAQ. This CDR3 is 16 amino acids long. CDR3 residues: CASSQTGTANTGELFF. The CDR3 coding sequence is TGCGCCAGCAGCCAGACAGGAACAGCGAACACCGGGGAGCTGTTTTTT.

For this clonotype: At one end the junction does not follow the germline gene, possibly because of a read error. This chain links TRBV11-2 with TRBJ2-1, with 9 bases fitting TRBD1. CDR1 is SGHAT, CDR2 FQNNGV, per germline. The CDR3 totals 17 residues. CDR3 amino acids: CASSLEFGTGPYSEQFF. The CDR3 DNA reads TGTGCCAGCAGCTTAGAGTTCGGGACAGGGCCCTACAGTGAGCAGTTCTTC.

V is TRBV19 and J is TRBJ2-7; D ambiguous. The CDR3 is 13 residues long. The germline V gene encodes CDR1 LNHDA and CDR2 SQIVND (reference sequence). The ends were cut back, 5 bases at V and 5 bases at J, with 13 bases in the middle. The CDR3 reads CASSVGAGDEQYF. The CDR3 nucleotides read TGTGCCAGTAGTGTCGGCGCAGGAGACGAGCAGTACTTC.

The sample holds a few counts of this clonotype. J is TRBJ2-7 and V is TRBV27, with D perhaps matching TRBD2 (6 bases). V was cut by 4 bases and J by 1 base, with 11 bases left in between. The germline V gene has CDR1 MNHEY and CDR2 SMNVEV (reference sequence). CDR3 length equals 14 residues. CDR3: CASSSGTASYEQYF. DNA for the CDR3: TGTGCCAGCAGTTCAGGGACTGCATCCTACGAGCAGTACTTC.

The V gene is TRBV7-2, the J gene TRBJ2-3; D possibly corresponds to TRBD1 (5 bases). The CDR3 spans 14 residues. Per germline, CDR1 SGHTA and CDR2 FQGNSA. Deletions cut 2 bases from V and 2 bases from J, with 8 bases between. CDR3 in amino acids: CASSLRQFTDTQYF. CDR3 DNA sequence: TGTGCCAGCAGCTTACGACAGTTCACAGATACGCAGTATTTT.

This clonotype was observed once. CDR3 DNA: TGTGCCAGCAGTGCGGGAGACAGGGGTGTACAGACCCAGTACTTC. Translating it yields CASSAGDRGVQTQYF. The rearrangement joins TRBV25-1 to TRBJ2-5; TRBD1 matches at 8 bases. Germline V gives CDR1 MGHDK, CDR2 SYGVNS. The CDR3 spans 15 residues. J was trimmed by 6 bases and V by 4 bases; bases with no gene match: 10.

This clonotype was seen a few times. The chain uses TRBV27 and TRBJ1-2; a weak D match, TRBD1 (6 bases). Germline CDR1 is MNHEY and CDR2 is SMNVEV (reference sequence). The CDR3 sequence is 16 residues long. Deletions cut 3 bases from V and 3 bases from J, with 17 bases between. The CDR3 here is CASSLTEPQGYYGYTF. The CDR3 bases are TGTGCCAGCAGTTTGACGGAACCACAGGGATACTATGGCTACACCTTC.

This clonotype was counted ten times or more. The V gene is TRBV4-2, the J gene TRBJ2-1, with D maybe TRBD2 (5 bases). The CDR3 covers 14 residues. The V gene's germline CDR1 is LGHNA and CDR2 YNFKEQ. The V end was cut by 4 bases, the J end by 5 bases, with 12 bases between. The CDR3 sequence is CASSRSGDNNEQFF. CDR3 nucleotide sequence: TGTGCCAGCAGCCGGAGCGGAGACAACAATGAGCAGTTCTTC.

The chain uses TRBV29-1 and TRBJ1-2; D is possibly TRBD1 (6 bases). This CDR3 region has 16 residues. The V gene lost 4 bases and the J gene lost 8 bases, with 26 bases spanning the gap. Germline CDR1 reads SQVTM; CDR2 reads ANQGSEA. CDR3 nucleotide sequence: TGCAGCGTTGCTGAAGGCGAGGGGGAGGGGGTTTGGGGCTACACCTTC. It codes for CSVAEGEGEGVWGYTF.

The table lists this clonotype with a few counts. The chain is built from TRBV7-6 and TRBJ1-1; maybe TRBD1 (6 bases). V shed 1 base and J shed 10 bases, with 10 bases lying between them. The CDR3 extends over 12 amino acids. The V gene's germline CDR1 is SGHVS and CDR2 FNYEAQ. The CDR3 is CASSLDSRGAFF. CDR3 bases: TGTGCCAGCAGCTTAGATTCCAGGGGAGCTTTCTTT.

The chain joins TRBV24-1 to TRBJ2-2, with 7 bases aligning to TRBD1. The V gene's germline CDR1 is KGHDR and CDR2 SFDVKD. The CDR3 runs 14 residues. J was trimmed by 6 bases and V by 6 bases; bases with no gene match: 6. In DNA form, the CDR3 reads TGTGCCACCAGTCCCGGACAGGCCCCCGGGGAGCTGTTTTTT. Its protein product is CATSPGQAPGELFF.

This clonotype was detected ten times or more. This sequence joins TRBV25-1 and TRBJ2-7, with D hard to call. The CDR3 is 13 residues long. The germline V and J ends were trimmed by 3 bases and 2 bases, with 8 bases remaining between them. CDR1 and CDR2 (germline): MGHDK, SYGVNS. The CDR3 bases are TGTGCCAGCAGTGACGACACCACCTACGAGCAGTACTTC. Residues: CASSDDTTYEQYF.

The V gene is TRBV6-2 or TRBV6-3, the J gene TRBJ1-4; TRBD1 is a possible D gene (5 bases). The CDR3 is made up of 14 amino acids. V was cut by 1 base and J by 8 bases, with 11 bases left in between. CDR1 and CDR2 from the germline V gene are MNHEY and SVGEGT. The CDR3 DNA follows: TGTGCCAGCAGTTACTTCAGGGAACGCGAAAAACTGTTTTTT. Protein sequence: CASSYFREREKLFF.